This T cell receptor (beta chain) was recorded in a study of beta chain features in type 1 diabetes. Overall study results and limits: Naive, central memory and regulatory TCRB repertoires appeared more similar among patients than healthy donors. Shorter TCRB CDR3s, moderately but significantly so, marked every one of the four CD4+ subsets in Type 1 diabetes patients. Insertions were fewer and deletions more numerous at VDJ junctions in type 1 diabetes patients.

The investigators reverse transcribed all of the isolated RNA, so they sequenced expressed TCRB transcripts. Here immunoSEQ multiplex PCR was the method, and the copy in TCRdb shows in-frame clones only, minus some. The data hold around 300,000 clones, with 9.5% to 11% observed a single time. For this clone: The antigen is not known.

The germline CDR1 and CDR2 sequences are SGHDT and YYEEEE. V trimming: 4 bases; J trimming: 3 bases; junction bases outside the gene matches: 7. CDR3 length: 15 residues. The sequencing sample was made of naive CD4+ T cells from blood. The clonotype was recovered from a woman in her thirties in good health. The chain is built from TRBV5-6 and TRBJ2-7, with 10 bases lining up with TRBD2. The CDR3 bases are TGTGCCAGCAGCCTGATAGCGGGAGGAAACTACGAGCAGTACTTC. Amino acid sequence: CASSLIAGGNYEQYF.